What follows is one TCR beta chain and its context. Samples each had at least 6 micrograms of total RNA extracted. The sample belongs to a study of blood T cells in healthy people across ages. Background on the study: Template switching captured about one barcoded beta molecule per two T cells.

There are 16 residues in the CDR3. The ends lost 0 bases at V and 4 bases at J; junction bases unmatched: 6. CDR1 and CDR2 (germline): SGDLS, YYNGEE. The second PCR ran about 7 to 12 cycles with a sample-barcoded 5' primer and J-beta primers. TCRdb reprocessed the 5' RACE reads via MiXCR and lists one record per CDR3 protein. Among 1.2 million to 1.5 million distinct CDR3 sequences listed, approximately 63% were seen once. This chain uses TRBV9 with TRBJ2-5, with 10 nucleotides matching TRBD2. The sequence derives from a man between 18 and 35 years old in good health. Material: blood. Written as DNA, the CDR3 is TGTGCCAGCAGCGTAGATCTAGCGGGAGATGTAGAGACCCAGTACTTC. Its translation is CASSVDLAGDVETQYF.